The next 30 T cell receptor delta chains were all read from a single sample in a study of gamma-delta T cells after stem cell transplantation. TCRdb re-called clones from the RT-PCR reads using CATT. Of roughly 110 delta-chain clones in the sample, about 21% are singletons; the top ten hold around two fifths. Sequencing input: gamma-delta T cells. The receptors stem from a human donor. It is not recorded whose cells these are; they may come from a transplant donor.

The CDR3 bases are TGTGCTCTTGGCCCTGATGGGGGGGATACGGTGTACACCGATAAACTCATCTTT. This sequence encodes CALGPDGGDTVYTDKLIF. V gene TRDV1 combines with J gene TRDJ1, with 10 bases matching TRDD3. CDR1 and CDR2 from the germline V gene are TSWWSYY and QGS. With 6 bases clipped from V and 0 bases from J, the junction kept 13 bases outside the gene matches. The CDR3 runs 18 residues.

The rearrangement links TRDV2 to TRDJ1; 10 nucleotides line up with TRDD3. Trimming removed 5 bases from V and 3 bases from J; junction bases left unmatched: 8. CDR3 length: 15 amino acids. Germline-derived CDR1 and CDR2 are GEAIGNYY and EKD. In nucleotides, the CDR3 is TGTGCCTGTGTCCTACTGGGGGATGAGGCCGATAAACTCATCTTT. This codes for CACVLLGDEADKLIF.

In this sample, this clone turned up a few times. The V gene is TRDV2, the J gene TRDJ1; D possibly corresponds to TRDD3 (6 bases). V lost 1 base, J lost 0 bases, and 11 bases lay in between. Germline CDR1 and CDR2: GEAIGNYY and EKD. CDR3 size: 15 residues. CDR3 protein: CACDTGGTYTDKLIF. The DNA for the CDR3 is TGTGCCTGTGACACGGGGGGGACGTACACCGATAAACTCATCTTT.

The rearrangement joins TRDV2 to TRDJ1; TRDD3 aligns across 11 bases. Germline lookup yields CDR1 GEAIGNYY and CDR2 EKD. The length of the CDR3 is 21 residues. The V gene end was trimmed by 0 bases and the J gene end by 0 bases; junction bases not matched to a gene: 17. CDR3 sequence (DNA): TGTGCCTGTGACACCGTAATTGGGGGATACGCGAAAAGCTCGTACACCGATAAACTCATCTTT. Protein: CACDTVIGGYAKSSYTDKLIF.

The chain is built from TRDV2 and TRDJ1; D unresolved. Trimming took off 0 bases at V and 0 bases at J, with 16 bases between the two ends. From germline, CDR1 is GEAIGNYY and CDR2 EKD. CDR3 length equals 17 residues. CDR3 residues: CACDTVLSGSNTDKLIF. In nucleotides, the CDR3 is TGTGCCTGTGACACCGTACTGTCGGGAAGTAACACCGATAAACTCATCTTT.

The V and J genes are TRDV1 and TRDJ1, with TRDD3 identical over 8 bases. V shed 4 bases, J shed 4 bases, and the junction held 11 bases outside the gene matches. CDR1 is TSWWSYY, CDR2 QGS, per germline. CDR3 length equals 16 residues. The CDR3 sequence is CALGGPKLGVFDKLIF. The CDR3 DNA reads TGTGCTCTTGGGGGCCCCAAACTGGGGGTTTTCGATAAACTCATCTTT.

The V and J genes are TRDV2 and TRDJ3, with D maybe TRDD3 (6 bases). Germline loops: CDR1 GEAIGNYY, CDR2 EKD. The V gene lost 0 bases and the J gene lost 0 bases, with 11 bases spanning the gap. The CDR3 sequence is 18 residues long. The CDR3: CACDTVGGSSWDTRQMFF. Here the CDR3 DNA reads TGTGCCTGTGACACCGTGGGGGGCAGCTCCTGGGACACCCGACAGATGTTTTTC.

This clone was observed a handful of times. The chain's CDR3 is CACDTVGGGYVNLDTDKLIF. As DNA, the CDR3 is TGTGCCTGTGACACCGTTGGTGGGGGATACGTCAATTTGGACACCGATAAACTCATCTTT. This chain connects TRDV2 to TRDJ1; 11 bases agree with TRDD3. The V segment lost 0 bases and the J segment 0 bases; nucleotides outside the gene matches: 14. Germline V gene sequence: CDR1 GEAIGNYY, CDR2 EKD. The CDR3 is 20 residues long.

The gene calls are TRDV2 and TRDJ2, with 13 bases aligning to TRDD3. Losses at the gene ends were 0 bases for V and 4 bases for J; bases not matched to a gene: 16. The CDR3 is made up of 21 amino acids. The V gene's germline CDR1 is GEAIGNYY and CDR2 EKD. In nucleotides, the CDR3 is TGTGCCTGTGACACCGTCGCCCGGGGACTGGGGGATACGCGGGGGACAGCACAACTCTTCTTT. It specifies CACDTVARGLGDTRGTAQLFF.

This clone was seen a few times. The chain has TRDV2 and TRDJ1, with 12 bases fitting TRDD3. Germline V gene sequence: CDR1 GEAIGNYY, CDR2 EKD. After removal of 2 bases from V and 4 bases from J, the junction contained 16 bases not matched to a gene. CDR3 length: 19 amino acids. The CDR3 spells CACDNVVLGDTWIGDKLIF. CDR3 DNA: TGTGCCTGTGACAACGTGGTACTGGGGGATACTTGGATAGGCGATAAACTCATCTTT.

This clone was found a few times. This chain joins TRDV2 and TRDJ1, with D unclear. The CDR3 has 19 residues. Trimming cost V 3 bases and J 0 bases, with 25 bases left between them. Germline CDR1 reads GEAIGNYY; CDR2 reads EKD. CDR3 nucleotides: TGTGCCTGTGACGATCTTCTACCCCCAAGAGACTCGTACACCGATAAACTCATCTTT. Protein sequence: CACDDLLPPRDSYTDKLIF.

The sample holds a few counts of this clone. The chain uses TRDV2 and TRDJ1; 12 bases align to TRDD3. The germline CDR1 and CDR2 sequences are GEAIGNYY and EKD. This CDR3 spans 21 amino acids. V trimming: 3 bases; J trimming: 0 bases; junction bases outside the gene matches: 19. CDR3 DNA: TGTGCCTGTGACCCTTTGAGTACTGGGGGATACCGGGGTCCGTACACCGATAAACTCATCTTT. This encodes CACDPLSTGGYRGPYTDKLIF.

This clone was counted a few times. The chain links TRDV2 to TRDJ1; TRDD2 might be the D (5 bases). This CDR3 contains 18 residues. V was clipped by 4 bases and J by 0 bases, with 23 bases between them. The germline V gene has CDR1 GEAIGNYY and CDR2 EKD. The CDR3 DNA is TGTGCCTGTGATCCCCTTCGAACAGGTGAGGAGTACACCGATAAACTCATCTTT. Encoded protein: CACDPLRTGEEYTDKLIF.

This clone was detected a few times. CDR3 sequence (DNA): TGTGCCTGTGACCCCGCTGGGCGCAAAGATAAACTCATCTTT. This gives the protein CACDPAGRKDKLIF. This chain links TRDV2 with TRDJ1; possibly TRDD3 for D (5 bases). The CDR3 length is 14 residues. Looked up from germline, CDR1 is GEAIGNYY and CDR2 is EKD. With 3 bases removed from V and 5 bases from J, the gap between germline ends came to 15 bases.

V gene TRDV2 combines with J gene TRDJ1, with 8 bases matching TRDD3. This CDR3 region has 19 residues. Germline V gene sequence: CDR1 GEAIGNYY, CDR2 EKD. V shed 0 bases and J 0 bases; nucleotides not matched to a gene: 14. CDR3 DNA: TGTGCCTGTGACACCGTCTGGGGGACCACCGGTTCCTACACCGATAAACTCATCTTT. This codes for CACDTVWGTTGSYTDKLIF.

This sequence joins TRDV2 and TRDJ1; 10 positions match TRDD3. Germline trimming cut 9 bases from V and 0 bases from J; bases unmatched to any gene: 27. Germline loops: CDR1 GEAIGNYY, CDR2 EKD. The CDR3 has 21 residues. The CDR3 region is CATVPVPLGDGRTTYTDKLIF. Written as DNA, the CDR3 is TGTGCCACTGTCCCTGTCCCACTGGGGGATGGACGGACGACCTACACCGATAAACTCATCTTT.

This clone was recorded a few times. V is TRDV2 and J is TRDJ1; D is unclear. V was cut by 0 bases and J by 11 bases, with 21 bases left in between. Germline V gene sequence: CDR1 GEAIGNYY, CDR2 EKD. The CDR3 covers 15 residues. DNA for the CDR3: TGTGCCTGTGACACCGTAGGATCAGTACTGCCACCCCTCATCTTT. Its protein is CACDTVGSVLPPLIF.

The gene calls are TRDV2 and TRDJ1, with 8 bases aligning to TRDD3. J lost 0 bases, V lost 0 bases, and 17 bases had no gene match. The CDR3 sequence is 20 residues long. CDR1 and CDR2 from the germline V gene are GEAIGNYY and EKD. CDR3 residues: CACDTLYGGIMPQDTDKLIF. As DNA, the CDR3 is TGTGCCTGTGACACCCTATACGGGGGGATAATGCCTCAGGACACCGATAAACTCATCTTT.

This clone was counted between two and nine times. The chain uses TRDV2 and TRDJ1, with D hard to call. The CDR3 sequence is 14 residues long. From germline, CDR1 is GEAIGNYY and CDR2 EKD. V gave up 0 bases and J gave up 5 bases, with 12 bases separating them. The CDR3 sequence: CACDTVGEEDKLIF. The CDR3 bases are TGTGCCTGTGACACCGTCGGTGAAGAGGATAAACTCATCTTT.

The chain couples TRDV2 to TRDJ1, with 13 bases that match TRDD3. Germline V lookup: CDR1 GEAIGNYY, CDR2 EKD. Trimming at V came to 2 bases and at J to 0 bases, leaving 11 bases not matched to a gene. The CDR3 is 19 residues long. CDR3 DNA: TGTGCCTGTGACATTGTACTGGGGGATACGCAACCCTACACCGATAAACTCATCTTT. This codes for CACDIVLGDTQPYTDKLIF.

The chain employs TRDV1 and TRDJ1, with TRDD3 matching over 13 bases. CDR1 and CDR2 (germline): TSWWSYY, QGS. This CDR3 comprises 21 residues. V dropped 1 base and J dropped 2; count of bases not matched to a gene: 16. The CDR3 nucleotides are TGTGCTCTTGGGGAACCAAGGGAACCTCTCACTGGGGGATACGCTACCGATAAACTCATCTTT. Translating it yields CALGEPREPLTGGYATDKLIF.

V is TRDV2 and J is TRDJ1; 13 bases align to TRDD3. V lost 3 bases and J lost 1; bases outside the gene matches: 13. Germline assignment: CDR1 GEAIGNYY and CDR2 EKD. This CDR3 comprises 19 residues. This CDR3 reads CACDAVRTGGYEATDKLIF. CDR3 nucleotide sequence: TGTGCCTGTGACGCGGTTCGTACTGGGGGATACGAAGCCACCGATAAACTCATCTTT.

V usage is TRDV2 and J usage is TRDJ2; 12 bases line up with TRDD3. V lost 0 bases, J lost 9 bases, and 4 bases stayed unmatched. Germline V gene lookup returns CDR1 GEAIGNYY and CDR2 EKD. This CDR3 has 15 residues. CDR3 region: CACDTLGDTRTQLFF. CDR3 in DNA: TGTGCCTGTGACACCCTGGGGGATACGCGGACACAACTCTTCTTT.

This clone appeared a few times. The chain uses TRDV2 and TRDJ1; 11 bases fit TRDD3. V dropped 0 bases and J dropped 8; count of bases not matched to a gene: 1. The CDR3 totals 13 residues. Looked up from germline, CDR1 is GEAIGNYY and CDR2 is EKD. The CDR3 region is CACDTWGIRKLIF. The CDR3 DNA is TGTGCCTGTGACACCTGGGGGATACGCAAACTCATCTTT.

This rearrangement joins TRDV3 to TRDJ1; TRDD2 might be the D (9 bases). V shed 3 bases and J shed 3 bases, with 29 bases lying between them. This CDR3 has 18 amino acids. CDR1 TVYSNPD and CDR2 GDNSRS come from the germline V gene (reference sequence). The CDR3 DNA reads as TGTGCCTTAAGCCTTCCTACCCTTGGGGGATCTTTTTCCGATAAACTCATCTTT. Encoded protein: CALSLPTLGGSFSDKLIF. Together with reference TRDV3 and TRDJ1, the CDR3 gives the full variable domain: CDKVTQSSPDQTVASGSEVVLLCTYDTVYSNPDLFWYRIRPDYSFQFVFYGDNSRSEGADFTQGRFSVKHILTQKAFHLVISPVRTEDSATYYCALSLPTLGGSFSDKLIFGKGTRVTVEP.

Details on this clone: This likely reflects a read error, since a far larger clone is one base away. Different DNA sequences within this sample yield the same CDR3. The chain carries TRDV1 and TRDJ1, with D possibly being TRDD3 (6 bases). Germline V gene data show CDR1 as TSWWSYY and CDR2 as QGS. The CDR3 is 12 amino acids. DNA of the CDR3: TGTGCCCTTGGGGGCCACCTGAGCGGACTCATCTTT. This translates into CALGGHLSGLIF.

V is TRDV2 and J is TRDJ1; tentative D call: TRDD3 (6 bases). V was trimmed by 1 base and J by 0 bases, leaving 11 bases between them. This CDR3 comprises 15 residues. CDR1 is GEAIGNYY and CDR2 is EKD in the germline V gene. CDR3 loop: CACDTLGVYTDKLIF. The CDR3 coding sequence is TGTGCCTGTGACACGTTGGGGGTATACACCGATAAACTCATCTTT.

This chain links TRDV2 with TRDJ1, with 12 bases fitting TRDD3. The CDR3 sequence is 16 residues long. Trimming cost V 2 bases and J 2 bases; bases outside gene matches: 5. Germline lookup yields CDR1 GEAIGNYY and CDR2 EKD. Here the CDR3 reads CACDSLGDTGTDKLIF. Written as DNA, the CDR3 is TGTGCCTGTGACAGTCTGGGGGATACGGGGACCGATAAACTCATCTTT.

This clone showed up just a few times. The rearrangement joins TRDV2 to TRDJ1; TRDD3 aligns across 13 bases. CDR3 length equals 18 residues. From germline, CDR1 is GEAIGNYY and CDR2 EKD. Trimming took 3 bases from V and 1 from J; bases not matched to a gene: 10. CDR3 DNA sequence: TGTGCCTGTGACTCCCTACTGGGGGATACGCGAGGCACCGATAAACTCATCTTT. It translates to CACDSLLGDTRGTDKLIF.

This chain joins TRAV29/DV5 and TRDJ1, with TRDD3 matching 12 bases. Germline lookup yields CDR1 NSMFDY and CDR2 ISSIKDK. V lost 5 bases to trimming and J lost 0 bases; unmatched junction nucleotides: 20. This CDR3 has 20 residues. CDR3 bases: TGTGCAGCCTCACCCTTCCTACCATACTGGGGGATACTGTACACCGATAAACTCATCTTT. Translated, it gives CAASPFLPYWGILYTDKLIF.